The sequence of this TCR beta chain was determined in a study of vaccination and CD4 T cells after COVID-19. Study summary: Nasal swab PCR identified SARS-CoV-2 in the convalescent patients, of whom about ten were mild and one severe. From HCoV-229E, HCoV-OC43, HCoV-NL63 and SARS-CoV-2, overlapping spike peptides were used to stimulate the cells.

From germline, CDR1 is MNHEY and CDR2 SVGEGT. Trimming cost V 2 bases and J 2 bases, with 3 bases left between them. This CDR3 is built from 12 residues. Treatment here: roughly nine-day PBMC culture with coronavirus spike peptide pools or control peptides (ViraFEST assay). As for this clonotype: No antigen is known for it.

With the Oncomine TCR Beta short-read assay, DNA from cultured CD4+ T cells was sequenced. MiXCR, run by TCRdb on the PCR reads, gives a single entry per CDR3 protein. The table shows approximately 8,100 distinct CDR3 sequences, with 55% to 70% occurring only once. This TCR came from a human donor who had recovered from COVID-19. Sequenced sample: CD4+ T cells from blood, cultured in vitro. The chain links TRBV6-2 or TRBV6-3 to TRBJ1-1; D is undetermined. CDR3 sequence (DNA): TGTGCCAGCAGTTACCCAAACACTGAAGCTTTCTTT. Translated, it gives CASSYPNTEAFF.